The clone carrying this T cell receptor beta chain appeared many times. What it recognizes is unknown. The cDNA had a unique molecular identifier and a template-switch universal primer site. TCRdb ran MiXCR on the 5' RACE reads and lists one entry per CDR3 protein. The sample has fewer than 800,000 distinct CDR3 sequences, roughly 6.6% seen once. This sample is part of a study of identical twins. General observations from the study: The authors noted that invariant MAIT and iNKT cells could partly confound zero-insertion analyses. Out-of-frame alpha sequences shared between twins exhibited an excess of low generation probability.

CDR3 length: 15 amino acids. Per the germline V gene, CDR1 is MNHEY and CDR2 is SVGEGT. V lost 6 bases to trimming and J lost 4 bases; unmatched junction nucleotides: 8. These data also formed part of another study, on yellow fever vaccine responses in identical twins.

The sequence was obtained from a woman under 30 in good health. The J gene is TRBJ2-7, the V gene TRBV6-2 or TRBV6-3, with 11 bases that match TRBD1. The sample consisted of PBMCs. The CDR3 DNA follows: TGTGCCAGCAGCCCACCCGGGACAGGGGGTTACGAGCAGTACTTC. As protein: CASSPPGTGGYEQYF.